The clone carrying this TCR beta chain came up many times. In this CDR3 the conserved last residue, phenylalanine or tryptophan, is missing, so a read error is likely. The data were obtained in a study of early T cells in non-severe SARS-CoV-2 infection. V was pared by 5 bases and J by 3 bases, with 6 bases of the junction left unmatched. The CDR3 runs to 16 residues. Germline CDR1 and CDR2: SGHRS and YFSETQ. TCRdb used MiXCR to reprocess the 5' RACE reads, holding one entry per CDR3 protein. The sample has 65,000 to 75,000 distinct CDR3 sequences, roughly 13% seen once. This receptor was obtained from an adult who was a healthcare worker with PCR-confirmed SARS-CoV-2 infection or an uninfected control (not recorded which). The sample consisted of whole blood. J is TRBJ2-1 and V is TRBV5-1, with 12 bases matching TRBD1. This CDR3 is CASRGWDRGHYNEQFL. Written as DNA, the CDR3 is TGCGCCAGCAGGGGATGGGACAGGGGGCACTACAATGAGCAGTTCCTC.